Below are 14 T cell receptor beta chains sequenced from a single sample in a study of blood T cell repertoires in COVID-19. TCRdb keeps only in-frame clones here, not all; method: immunoSEQ multiplex PCR. The sample consists of roughly 200,000 clones, approximately 83% of them appearing once. Sequencing used peripheral blood. The receptor source for this set is a man in his 60s with acute or convalescent COVID-19.

V and J are TRBV12-3 or TRBV12-4 and TRBJ2-7; possibly TRBD1 for D (6 bases). The CDR3 has 13 residues. V gave up 6 bases and J gave up 5 bases, with 14 bases separating them. The CDR3 loop reads CASSPPWDNEQYF. The DNA for the CDR3 is TGTGCCAGCAGCCCGCCCTGGGACAACGAGCAGTACTTC.

V is TRBV19 and J is TRBJ2-5; 8 bases map to TRBD1. Germline V gene data show CDR1 as LNHDA and CDR2 as SQIVND (reference sequence). The CDR3 consists of 11 residues. Germline trimming cut 10 bases from V and 7 bases from J; bases unmatched to any gene: 5. The CDR3 loop is CATRGLGTQYF. CDR3 bases: TGTGCCACCAGGGGGCTTGGGACCCAGTACTTC.

The chain joins TRBV4-1 to TRBJ1-6, with D hard to call. Germline CDR1 is MGHRA and CDR2 is YSYEKL. V dropped 0 bases and J dropped 11 bases, with 8 bases sitting between them. CDR3 length: 13 amino acids. DNA of the CDR3: TGCGCCAGCAGCCAAGAGAGGGAAGCACCCCTCCACTTT. The encoded protein is CASSQEREAPLHF.

This clone was found once. The CDR3 region has the DNA TGTGCCAGCAGTCTGCCGGGACTAGCGGTAGATACGCAGTATTTT. Encoded protein: CASSLPGLAVDTQYF. The chain joins TRBV28 to TRBJ2-3; TRBD2 matches at 11 bases. There are 15 residues in the CDR3. After removal of 5 bases from V and 5 bases from J, the junction contained 6 bases not matched to a gene. Germline loops: CDR1 MDHEN, CDR2 SYDVKM.

A single count supports this clone. The V gene is TRBV27, the J gene TRBJ1-2; tentative D call: TRBD1 (5 bases). V dropped 6 bases and J dropped 1 base, with 9 bases sitting between them. This CDR3 has 13 amino acids. Germline V gene sequence: CDR1 MNHEY, CDR2 SMNVEV (reference sequence). Written as DNA, the CDR3 is TGTGCCAGCAGGAGACAGAGTAACTATGGCTACACCTTC. This translates into CASRRQSNYGYTF.

The V and J genes are TRBV28 and TRBJ2-1; 7 positions agree with TRBD2. Germline V lookup: CDR1 MDHEN, CDR2 SYDVKM. The V segment lost 5 bases and the J segment 9 bases; nucleotides outside the gene matches: 10. This CDR3 spans 14 amino acids. The DNA for the CDR3 is TGTGCCAGCAGTGACGCCCGGAGGGAGGGTGAGCAGTTCTTC. Protein sequence: CASSDARREGEQFF.

The chain uses TRBV4-2 and TRBJ1-6; 7 nucleotides align to TRBD1. The V segment lost 0 bases and the J segment 5 bases; nucleotides outside the gene matches: 7. The CDR3 has 17 amino acids. CDR1 and CDR2 (germline): LGHNA, YNFKEQ. The CDR3 DNA is TGTGCCAGCAGCCAAGATGAGGGGGCTCTCCATAATTCACCCCTCCACTTT. Translated, it gives CASSQDEGALHNSPLHF.

The rearrangement joins TRBV7-2 to TRBJ1-4; 9 positions match TRBD1. The CDR3 extends over 14 amino acids. J gave up 9 bases and V 4 bases, and 6 bases lay outside the gene matches. Germline V gives CDR1 SGHTA, CDR2 FQGNSA. In DNA form, the CDR3 reads TGTGCCAGCAGCTCTCTACAGGGGGCGAAAAAACTGTTTTTT. Protein product: CASSSLQGAKKLFF.

This chain uses TRBV5-1 with TRBJ1-2; TRBD1 is a possible D gene (6 bases). V lost 4 bases, J lost 6 bases, and 16 bases lay in between. CDR1 and CDR2 from the germline V gene are SGHRS and YFSETQ. The CDR3 loop spans 14 amino acids. The CDR3: CASSQAGGGDGYTF. As DNA, the CDR3 is TGCGCCAGCAGCCAGGCCGGTGGGGGCGATGGCTACACCTTC.

V and J are TRBV3-1 (or the pseudogene TRBV3-2) and TRBJ2-1; no reliable D call. The germline V and J ends were trimmed by 0 bases and 6 bases, with 9 bases remaining between them. This CDR3 has 14 residues. Per the germline V gene, CDR1 is LGHDT and CDR2 is YNNKEL (reference sequence). The CDR3 region has the DNA TGTGCCAGCAGCCAAGAACTGACTGCCAATGAGCAGTTCTTC. Its translation is CASSQELTANEQFF.

This clone came up a few times. The V and J genes are TRBV7-2 and TRBJ1-2; D uncertain. The germline CDR1 and CDR2 sequences are SGHTA and FQGNSA. This CDR3 region has 13 residues. V was shortened by 6 bases and J by 5 bases, with 13 bases between the two germline ends. The CDR3 is CASSQVAAYGYTF. The CDR3 DNA is TGTGCCAGCAGTCAGGTGGCCGCTTATGGCTACACCTTC.

This clone occurred once. The chain recombines TRBV2 with TRBJ2-1, with 14 bases aligning to TRBD2. The CDR3 is made up of 20 amino acids. V trimming: 6 bases; J trimming: 0 bases; junction bases outside the gene matches: 13. Germline CDR1 reads SNHLY; CDR2 reads FYNNEI. As DNA, the CDR3 is TGTGCCAGCAGAGCCCCAGGGAGACTAGCGGGAGGGCCCTCCTACAATGAGCAGTTCTTC. It encodes CASRAPGRLAGGPSYNEQFF.

The chain uses TRBV11-3 and TRBJ2-1, with 9 bases matching TRBD2. Germline V gene data show CDR1 as SGHNT and CDR2 as YENEEA. The ends lost 5 bases at V and 7 bases at J; junction bases unmatched: 6. This CDR3 contains 14 residues. The CDR3 bases are TGTGCCAGCAGCCCGCGGGAGGGCATGAATGAGCAGTTCTTC. Protein product: CASSPREGMNEQFF.

The chain employs TRBV30 and TRBJ1-2, with a tentative D call TRBD1 (5 bases). V dropped 0 bases and J dropped 7 bases, with 12 bases sitting between them. CDR3 size: 13 residues. Per germline, CDR1 GTSNPN and CDR2 SVGIG (reference sequence). CDR3 sequence reads: CAWSVLRGSGYTF. CDR3 in DNA: TGTGCCTGGAGTGTTTTAAGGGGAAGTGGCTACACCTTC.